Listed below are T cell receptor beta chains from one sample, sequenced in a study of cytomegalovirus exposure and HLA in healthy donors. Produced via immunoSEQ multiplex PCR; TCRdb's table is partial and in-frame only. The table records roughly 200,000 clones, less than 80% of them present only once. The specimen was PBMCs. The receptor source for this set is a woman between 40 and 50 years old in good health and CMV-seronegative. The CDR3 runs from the conserved cysteine through the conserved F or W. A D gene is named only where the DNA matches it firmly. For some rows the clone size is stated as once, few or many, or as a class when expanded; others skip it.

d_call: TRBD1
j_call: TRBJ1-3
v_call: TRBV6-5
clone_size: .
cdr3_nt: TGTGCCAGCAGTTACACCGGGACAGGACTTGGAAACACCATATATTTT
cdr3_aa: CASSYTGTGLGNTIYF

d_call: TRBD1
j_call: TRBJ1-5
v_call: TRBV30
clone_size: few
cdr3_nt: TGTGCCTGGAGGACTCCTTCCGGGACAGGGAATCAGCCCCAGCATTTT
cdr3_aa: CAWRTPSGTGNQPQHF

d_call: .
j_call: TRBJ2-2
v_call: TRBV29-1
clone_size: .
cdr3_nt: TGCAGCGCAAAAGGAAAGATGTCAGGGAACACCGGGGAGCTGTTTTTT
cdr3_aa: CSAKGKMSGNTGELFF

d_call: .
j_call: TRBJ2-7
v_call: TRBV30
clone_size: .
cdr3_nt: TGTGCCTGGAGTCTATTGAGGAATTCCGTTGAGCAGTACTTC
cdr3_aa: CAWSLLRNSVEQYF

d_call: .
j_call: TRBJ2-7
v_call: TRBV28
clone_size: .
cdr3_nt: TGTGCCAGCAGCCTTGACAGGACTTACTACGAGCAGTACTTC
cdr3_aa: CASSLDRTYYEQYF

d_call: .
j_call: TRBJ1-1
v_call: TRBV13
clone_size: few
cdr3_nt: TGTGCCAGCAGCGGGGGGGACACCGGGTGGCACACTGAAGCTTTCTTT
cdr3_aa: CASSGGDTGWHTEAFF

d_call: .
j_call: TRBJ2-7
v_call: TRBV28
clone_size: .
cdr3_nt: TGTGCCAGCAGCTCCGGGACAAGATTATACGAGCAGTACTTC
cdr3_aa: CASSSGTRLYEQYF

d_call: .
j_call: TRBJ1-1
v_call: TRBV5-4
clone_size: .
cdr3_nt: TGTGCCAGCAGCGGTATGGACAGCGGAATCATGAACACTGAAGCTTTCTTT
cdr3_aa: CASSGMDSGIMNTEAFF

d_call: TRBD1
j_call: TRBJ1-2
v_call: TRBV7-9
clone_size: .
cdr3_nt: TGTGCCAGCAGCCCGGGACAGTCCTATGGCTACACCTTC
cdr3_aa: CASSPGQSYGYTF

d_call: .
j_call: TRBJ1-1
v_call: TRBV29-1
clone_size: .
cdr3_nt: TGCAGCGTTGACCGGGGGGGTGGCACTGAAGCTTTCTTT
cdr3_aa: CSVDRGGGTEAFF

d_call: TRBD1
j_call: TRBJ2-2
v_call: TRBV7-7
clone_size: once
cdr3_nt: TGTGCTAGCAGCTCGTCGACAGGGGAAGTAAGGGAGCTGTTTTTT
cdr3_aa: CASSSSTGEVRELFF

d_call: TRBD2
j_call: TRBJ2-7
v_call: TRBV19
clone_size: once
cdr3_nt: TGTGCCAGTAGTATTGGTGTCGCCCTGAGCGGGAGTTACGAGCAGTACTTC
cdr3_aa: CASSIGVALSGSYEQYF

d_call: TRBD2
j_call: TRBJ2-7
v_call: TRBV6-5
clone_size: .
cdr3_nt: TGTGCCAGCAGTTTTGCTCAAACTAGCGGGAGTGGCGAGCAGTACTTC
cdr3_aa: CASSFAQTSGSGEQYF

d_call: TRBD1
j_call: TRBJ1-4
v_call: TRBV10-1
clone_size: .
cdr3_nt: TGCGCCAGCAGTGGGGACAGCGAAAAACTGTTTTTT
cdr3_aa: CASSGDSEKLFF

d_call: TRBD2
j_call: TRBJ2-3
v_call: TRBV19
clone_size: .
cdr3_nt: TGTGCCAGTAGCCAGAGGGGACTAGCGGACAGCACAGATACGCAGTATTTT
cdr3_aa: CASSQRGLADSTDTQYF

d_call: .
j_call: TRBJ1-2
v_call: TRBV27
clone_size: .
cdr3_nt: TGTGCCAGCAGTTTAGCGGCGGCCTATGGCTACACCTTC
cdr3_aa: CASSLAAAYGYTF

d_call: TRBD2
j_call: TRBJ2-1
v_call: TRBV25-1
clone_size: .
cdr3_nt: TGTGCCAGCAGTGAATATACTAGCGGGGGACCCTACAATGAGCAGTTCTTC
cdr3_aa: CASSEYTSGGPYNEQFF

d_call: .
j_call: TRBJ2-7
v_call: TRBV27
clone_size: .
cdr3_nt: TGTGCCAGCAGTTTTATGAGCTCCTACGAGCAGTACTTC
cdr3_aa: CASSFMSSYEQYF

d_call: .
j_call: TRBJ2-5
v_call: TRBV5-4
clone_size: .
cdr3_nt: TGTGCCAGCAGCTTGGAGCCGCTAGCTCAGGAGACCCAGTACTTC
cdr3_aa: CASSLEPLAQETQYF

d_call: .
j_call: TRBJ1-3
v_call: TRBV7-6
clone_size: .
cdr3_nt: TGTGCCAGCAGCTCCCCCGCGTCTGGAAACACCATATATTTT
cdr3_aa: CASSSPASGNTIYF

d_call: TRBD2
j_call: TRBJ2-4
v_call: TRBV7-8
clone_size: .
cdr3_nt: TGTGCCAGCAGCTTAGGCATGACTAGCGGGAGTCGGCAGAGGAACATTCAGTACTTC
cdr3_aa: CASSLGMTSGSRQRNIQYF

d_call: TRBD1
j_call: TRBJ2-5
v_call: TRBV7-8
clone_size: .
cdr3_nt: TGTGCCAGCAGCTCGGGACAGGGGGGAGGAGAGACCCAGTACTTC
cdr3_aa: CASSSGQGGGETQYF

d_call: TRBD2
j_call: TRBJ2-3
v_call: TRBV9
clone_size: .
cdr3_nt: TGTGCCAGCAGCGTAGATCTAGCGGGGGGGCTTTCAGATACGCAGTATTTT
cdr3_aa: CASSVDLAGGLSDTQYF